The entry below describes one TCR beta chain. Antigen specificity is unknown. The entry originates in a study of T cells expressing NK-cell markers. The overall study: All TCR beta repertoires analysed originated from sorted CD3+CD56+NKG2C+, CD3+CD56+NKG2C- and CD3+CD56-NKG2C+ T cells. One of the eight sequenced donors was seronegative, whereas the other seven were HCMV-seropositive.

CDR1 is SGHRS and CDR2 is YFSETQ in the germline V gene. The CDR3 loop spans 16 amino acids. Study results and limitations: Also leading the CD3+CD56-NKG2C+ fraction in a handful of donors were these clonotypes. The dominant NKG2C+ clonotypes represented about 1.0-7.0% of CD8+ T cells in over 5 donors.

TCRdb reprocessed the 5' RACE reads, with one entry per CDR3 protein and no DNA. Its table lists roughly 160,000 distinct CDR3 sequences. The TCR was taken from a woman between 18 and 75 years old in good health. Source material: blood T cells: a sorted CD56 or NKG2C T cell subset, CD4+ or CD8+ T cells, or bulk PBMC T cells (not recorded which). The chain carries TRBV5-1 and TRBJ2-2; TCRdb's D call, TRBD2, is unchecked because there is no DNA. The CDR3 spells CASSLLADLGTGELFF.